These 31 T cell receptor beta chains share one sample of origin, sequenced in a study of Graves' ophthalmopathy and Graves' hyperthyroidism. Amplification targeted the TCR beta CDR3 regions, with RNA transcripts as the source material. RT-PCR in the first round used HTBI primers; a second-round multiplex PCR followed. One entry per CDR3 protein results from TCRdb running MiXCR on the multiplex PCR reads. Among 150,000 or so distinct CDR3 sequences listed, 30% to 45% were seen once. Sequencing input: peripheral blood. Receptors originate from a man aged 25 to 40 with Graves' ophthalmopathy.

This clonotype has at least ten counts. The chain links TRBV2 to TRBJ2-5; 7 nucleotides align to TRBD1. This CDR3 has 13 residues. J gave up 10 bases and V 3 bases, and 8 bases lay outside the gene matches. The germline V gene encodes CDR1 SNHLY and CDR2 FYNNEI. The CDR3 DNA follows: TGTGCCAGCAGTGATACAGGGGTTGGAGACCAGTACTTC. This encodes CASSDTGVGDQYF.

This clonotype was seen at least ten times. The CDR3 coding sequence is TGTGCCAGCAGTGAATGGGGTGAGGGATTTGACACTGAAGCTTTCTTT. Its translation is CASSEWGEGFDTEAFF. J is TRBJ1-1 and V is TRBV6-1; D is uncertain. CDR1 MNHNS and CDR2 SASEGT come from the germline V gene. Between the trimmed V and J ends, which lost 2 bases and 3 bases, there was a span of 16 bases. This CDR3 is built from 16 residues.

The rearrangement joins TRBV28 to TRBJ2-7, with D uncertain. The germline V gene has CDR1 MDHEN and CDR2 SYDVKM. The V and J ends lost 5 bases and 3 bases respectively, with 17 bases between them. The CDR3 spans 15 residues. CDR3 nucleotides: TGTGCCAGCAGTGCCCCCACTCGAAACTTCTACGAGCAGTACTTC. Translating it yields CASSAPTRNFYEQYF.

This clonotype was counted many times. The chain is built from TRBV6-5 and TRBJ1-3; D gene ambiguous. Germline V gene sequence: CDR1 MNHEY, CDR2 SVGAGI. V was shortened by 7 bases and J by 0 bases, with 13 bases between the two germline ends. The CDR3 spans 15 residues. The CDR3 is CASTRGWGSGNTIYF. The CDR3 DNA sequence: TGTGCCAGCACCCGAGGTTGGGGCTCTGGAAACACCATATATTTT.

The genes are TRBV12-5 and TRBJ1-1, with D possibly matching TRBD1 (6 bases). Trimming left V 7 bases short and J 5 bases short, with 17 bases between. The CDR3 extends over 14 amino acids. CDR1 is LGHNT and CDR2 is FRNRAP in the germline V gene. The CDR3 sequence: CASVGRAGETEAFF. CDR3 nucleotide sequence: TGTGCTAGTGTTGGACGCGCAGGGGAGACTGAAGCTTTCTTT.

The chain recombines TRBV6-1 with TRBJ2-5, with D possibly being TRBD2 (5 bases). Germline V lookup: CDR1 MNHNS, CDR2 SASEGT. The V end was cut by 4 bases, the J end by 5 bases, with 11 bases between. The CDR3 spans 13 residues. The CDR3 here is CASSVERGETQYF. The CDR3 bases are TGTGCCAGCAGTGTGGAGAGAGGGGAGACCCAGTACTTC.

This clonotype was observed a few times. CDR3 residues: CATSGLAGGGGRETQYF. The CDR3 nucleotides read TGTGCCACCAGCGGCCTAGCGGGAGGAGGTGGGCGAGAGACCCAGTACTTC. The chain is built from TRBV24-1 and TRBJ2-5; 11 bases align to TRBD2. Germline CDR1 reads KGHDR; CDR2 reads SFDVKD. The CDR3 length is 17 residues. With V trimmed by 7 bases and J by 4 bases, 13 bases remained unmatched.

Ten or more counts support this clonotype. The chain carries TRBV11-2 and TRBJ2-7; TRBD1 aligns across 7 bases. With 0 bases clipped from V and 3 bases from J, the junction kept 5 bases outside the gene matches. The CDR3 has 15 amino acids. CDR1 is SGHAT, CDR2 FQNNGV, per germline. Written as DNA, the CDR3 is TGTGCCAGCAGCTTAGATGGGGGACAGAACTACGAGCAGTACTTC. This sequence encodes CASSLDGGQNYEQYF.

The chain recombines TRBV19 with TRBJ1-5; TRBD1 is a possible D gene (5 bases). Trimming took off 8 bases at V and 7 bases at J, with 12 bases between the two ends. CDR1 LNHDA and CDR2 SQIVND come from the germline V gene (reference sequence). The CDR3 has 12 residues. CDR3 loop: CASPGGSQPQHF. CDR3 coding DNA: TGTGCCAGTCCCGGGGGGAGCCAGCCCCAGCATTTT.

The gene calls are TRBV6-5 and TRBJ1-1, with no clear D. Germline lookup yields CDR1 MNHEY and CDR2 SVGAGI. V shed 0 bases and J shed 4 bases, with 18 bases lying between them. There are 17 residues in the CDR3. CDR3 loop: CASSYSGALWLGTEAFF. CDR3 nucleotide sequence: TGTGCCAGCAGTTACTCAGGTGCTCTTTGGTTGGGCACTGAAGCTTTCTTT.

The chain uses TRBV12-3 or TRBV12-4 and TRBJ2-5, with 7 bases identical to TRBD1. The CDR3 runs 16 residues. The ends lost 2 bases at V and 5 bases at J; junction bases unmatched: 11. CDR3: CASSLRTGSFAETQYF. In nucleotides, the CDR3 is TGTGCCAGCAGTTTAAGGACAGGATCGTTTGCGGAGACCCAGTACTTC.

The sample holds many counts of this clonotype. The chain recombines TRBV12-3 or TRBV12-4 with TRBJ1-2; tentatively, D is TRBD1 (5 bases). The CDR3 is 14 amino acids. V was clipped by 3 bases and J by 4 bases, with 12 bases between them. The DNA for the CDR3 is TGTGCCAGCAGTTTTCAGGGTACAGGCTATGGCTACACCTTC. Protein sequence: CASSFQGTGYGYTF.

This clonotype was counted at least ten times. V usage is TRBV7-8 and J usage is TRBJ1-6; possibly TRBD1 for D (5 bases). CDR1 is SGHVS and CDR2 is FQNEAQ in the germline V gene. Trimming left V 7 bases short and J 6 bases short, with 13 bases between. The CDR3 extends over 14 amino acids. This chain's CDR3 is CASTSLGGNSPLHF. The CDR3 DNA sequence: TGTGCCAGCACTTCCCTGGGGGGTAATTCACCCCTCCACTTT.

The chain combines TRBV27 with TRBJ1-3; D unresolved. The CDR3 length is 13 residues. CDR1 is MNHEY, CDR2 SMNVEV, per germline (reference sequence). V was pared by 5 bases and J by 2 bases, with 7 bases between. The CDR3 DNA reads TGTGCCAGCAGTCCCCGGACTGGAAACACCATATATTTT. Protein sequence: CASSPRTGNTIYF.

This clonotype was seen many times. The gene calls are TRBV10-3 and TRBJ2-2; 13 positions match TRBD2. The ends lost 7 bases at V and 2 bases at J; junction bases unmatched: 4. Germline V gene sequence: CDR1 ENHRY, CDR2 SYGVKD. The CDR3 runs 16 residues. The CDR3 protein is CAITAGLAGNTGELFF. Written as DNA, the CDR3 is TGTGCCATCACCGCGGGACTAGCGGGAAACACCGGGGAGCTGTTTTTT.

The V gene is TRBV6-4, the J gene TRBJ2-3; D perhaps matches TRBD1 (5 bases). Trimming took 0 bases from V and 1 from J, leaving 5 bases between them. The CDR3 runs 14 residues. Looked up from germline, CDR1 is MRHNA and CDR2 is SNTAGT. As DNA, the CDR3 is TGTGCCAGCAGTGACTCAGGGGGCACAGATACGCAGTATTTT. It specifies CASSDSGGTDTQYF.

The gene calls are TRBV10-2 and TRBJ2-4; 7 positions agree with TRBD2. The CDR3 contains 17 residues. Trimming took 2 bases from V and 0 from J; bases not matched to a gene: 7. Germline CDR1 reads WSHSY; CDR2 reads SAAADI. The CDR3 nucleotides are TGCGCCAGCAGTGAGGTTGGGAGGGGCTTAGCCAAAAACATTCAGTACTTC. This translates into CASSEVGRGLAKNIQYF.

The rearrangement uses TRBV11-2 and TRBJ2-7, with 9 bases identical to TRBD2. The J segment lost 4 bases and the V segment lost 5 bases, leaving 18 bases of the junction unmatched. The CDR3 covers 18 residues. Germline V gives CDR1 SGHAT, CDR2 FQNNGV. The CDR3 region has the DNA TGTGCCAGCAGCCCGGACGGTTGGTCAGCGGGGGGCGGGTACGAGCAGTACTTC. This encodes CASSPDGWSAGGGYEQYF.

The V and J genes are TRBV12-3 or TRBV12-4 and TRBJ2-2; D possibly corresponds to TRBD1 (6 bases). V dropped 6 bases and J dropped 2 bases, with 13 bases sitting between them. The CDR3 covers 15 residues. CDR3 sequence reads: CASRGTGLNTGELFF. The CDR3 DNA reads TGTGCCAGCAGGGGAACAGGGCTTAACACCGGGGAGCTGTTTTTT.

V is TRBV15 and J is TRBJ2-4; D is possibly TRBD2 (8 bases). Germline CDR1 LNHNV, CDR2 YYDKDF (reference sequence). V was trimmed by 8 bases and J by 6 bases, leaving 23 bases between them. The CDR3 sequence is 16 residues long. The CDR3: CATRGGNRGAGNIQYF. The CDR3 nucleotides are TGTGCCACCCGGGGGGGGAACAGGGGCGCGGGAAACATTCAGTACTTC.

This clonotype was seen ten or more times. V gene TRBV28 combines with J gene TRBJ1-1; D gene unclear. This CDR3 comprises 14 residues. The germline gives CDR1 MDHEN, CDR2 SYDVKM. V was pared by 2 bases and J by 0 bases, with 7 bases between. CDR3 protein: CASSLQDMNTEAFF. The CDR3 DNA reads TGTGCCAGCAGTTTACAGGATATGAACACTGAAGCTTTCTTT.

In this sample, this clonotype turned up a few times. CDR3 in DNA: TGCGCCAGCAGCCAAGATGGAGGGGTTGCTTTCTTT. It codes for CASSQDGGVAFF. This chain joins TRBV4-1 and TRBJ1-1; possible D gene TRBD1, 5 bases. Germline values: CDR1 MGHRA, CDR2 YSYEKL. Trimming cost V 0 bases and J 11 bases, with 10 bases left between them. The CDR3 covers 12 residues.

The chain has TRBV28 and TRBJ2-7, with a weak D call TRBD2 (6 bases). Between the trimmed V and J ends, which lost 10 bases and 2 bases, there was a span of 15 bases. Germline CDR1 reads MDHEN; CDR2 reads SYDVKM. The CDR3 is made up of 13 amino acids. This chain's CDR3 is CATGAGTAYEQYF. The CDR3 nucleotides are TGTGCCACCGGAGCGGGCACCGCCTACGAGCAGTACTTC.

The chain links TRBV5-1 to TRBJ2-2; a possible D gene is TRBD2 (6 bases). V lost 7 bases and J lost 2, with 18 bases in between. Germline lookup yields CDR1 SGHRS and CDR2 YFSETQ. This CDR3 comprises 16 residues. Here the CDR3 DNA reads TGCGCCAGCGTAAAAGGCGGGACTTCAAACACCGGGGAGCTGTTTTTT. Its protein is CASVKGGTSNTGELFF. The full variable domain, completed using reference TRBV5-1 and TRBJ2-2, is KAGVTQTPRYLIKTRGQQVTLSCSPISGHRSVSWYQQTPGQGLQFLFEYFSETQRNKGNFPGRFSGRQFSNSRSEMNVSTLELGDSALYLCASVKGGTSNTGELFFGEGSRLTVL.

The genes are TRBV28 and TRBJ1-5; no clear D gene. V lost 8 bases and J 4 bases, leaving 9 bases between the germline ends. The length of the CDR3 is 12 residues. The V gene's germline CDR1 is MDHEN and CDR2 SYDVKM. Here the CDR3 reads CASSGRNQPQHF. The DNA of the CDR3 is TGTGCCAGCTCCGGGAGGAATCAGCCCCAGCATTTT. The whole variable domain, remainder taken from reference TRBV28 and TRBJ1-5, is DVKVTQSSRYLVKRTGEKVFLECVQDMDHENMFWYRQDPGLGLRLIYFSYDVKMKEKGDIPEGYSVSREKKERFSLILESASTNQTSMYLCASSGRNQPQHFGDGTRLSIL.

This clonotype was seen at least ten times. This chain joins TRBV20-1 and TRBJ2-1; D is unresolved. The CDR3 extends over 12 amino acids. Germline CDR1 is DFQATT and CDR2 is SNEGSKA (reference sequence). V lost 0 bases to trimming and J lost 10 bases, with 10 bases between them. CDR3 loop: CSARDHPSEQFF. For the CDR3, the DNA is TGCAGTGCTAGAGATCACCCTTCCGAGCAGTTCTTC.

This clonotype was found many times. V and J are TRBV4-1 and TRBJ2-4; 10 positions agree with TRBD2. Germline V gene data show CDR1 as MGHRA and CDR2 as YSYEKL. CDR3 size: 17 residues. Trimming removed 4 bases from V and 15 bases from J; junction bases left unmatched: 21. The chain's CDR3 is CASSPQGREREGRGAYF. The CDR3 nucleotides are TGCGCCAGCAGCCCACAAGGTCGGGAGCGGGAGGGCCGAGGAGCGTACTTC.

This clonotype was seen repeatedly, ten times or more. V usage is TRBV6-4 and J usage is TRBJ1-4; D gene uncertain. V lost 8 bases and J lost 0, with 16 bases in between. The CDR3 has 16 residues. Germline V gene sequence: CDR1 MRHNA, CDR2 SNTAGT. As DNA, the CDR3 is TGTGCCAGCCGGGTGGGGTTTCGGGCAACTAATGAAAAACTGTTTTTT. Protein product: CASRVGFRATNEKLFF.

This clonotype has a count of ten or more. The V call is TRBV28, the J call TRBJ1-2; D remains unclear. This CDR3 contains 15 residues. CDR1 and CDR2 (germline): MDHEN, SYDVKM. Trimming removed 6 bases at V and 2 bases at J, with 16 bases between. CDR3 in amino acids: CASREYSPMNYGYTF. The CDR3 nucleotides are TGTGCCAGCAGGGAATATTCGCCTATGAACTATGGCTACACCTTC.

The rearrangement uses TRBV12-3 or TRBV12-4 and TRBJ2-5; D could derive from TRBD1 or TRBD2 (7 bases each). The CDR3 length is 15 residues. V lost 1 base and J 4 bases, leaving 13 bases between the germline ends. The CDR3: CASSLGPRGGETQYF. The CDR3 DNA reads as TGTGCCAGCAGTTTAGGTCCCAGGGGGGGAGAGACCCAGTACTTC.

This clonotype was observed at least ten times. The junction departs from germline at one end; a sequencing error may be responsible. This rearrangement joins TRBV20-1 to TRBJ1-1; no definite D call. From germline, CDR1 is DFQATT and CDR2 SNEGSKA (reference sequence). This CDR3 has 13 residues. The CDR3 nucleotides read TGCAGTGCTCTTCACCATCCGAACACTGAAACTTTCTTT. It yields the protein CSALHHPNTETFF.